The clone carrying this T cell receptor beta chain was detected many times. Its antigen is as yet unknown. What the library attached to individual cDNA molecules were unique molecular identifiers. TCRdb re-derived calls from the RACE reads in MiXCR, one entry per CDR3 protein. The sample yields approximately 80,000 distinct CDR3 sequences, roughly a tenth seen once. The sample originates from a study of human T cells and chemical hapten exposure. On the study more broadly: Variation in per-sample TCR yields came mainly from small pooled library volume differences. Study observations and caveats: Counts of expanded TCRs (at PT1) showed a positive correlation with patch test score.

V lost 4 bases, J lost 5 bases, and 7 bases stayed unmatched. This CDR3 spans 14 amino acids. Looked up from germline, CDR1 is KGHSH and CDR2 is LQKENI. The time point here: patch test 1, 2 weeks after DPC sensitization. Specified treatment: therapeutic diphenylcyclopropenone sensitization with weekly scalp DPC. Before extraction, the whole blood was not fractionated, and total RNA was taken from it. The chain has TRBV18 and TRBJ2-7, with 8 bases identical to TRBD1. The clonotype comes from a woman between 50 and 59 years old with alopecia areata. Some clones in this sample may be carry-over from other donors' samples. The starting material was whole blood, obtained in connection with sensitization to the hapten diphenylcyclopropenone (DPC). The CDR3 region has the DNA TGTGCCAGCTCACTCGAGACAGGGGACCACGAGCAGTACTTC. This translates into CASSLETGDHEQYF.